This TCR beta chain stems from a study of T cells in Graves' hyperthyroidism and ophthalmopathy. The overall study: Before treatment of any kind, peripheral blood was taken at initial diagnosis.

This clonotype was counted ten times or more. Amplified regions were TCR beta CDR3 sequences from RNA transcripts. The TCR CDR3 first-round RT-PCR relied on the HTBI primer set. TCRdb re-derived calls from the multiplex PCR reads in MiXCR, one entry per CDR3 protein. In the table there are approximately 400,000 distinct CDR3 sequences, approximately 19% of which are singletons. Sample: blood. The receptor was isolated from a woman aged 18-29 years with Graves' hyperthyroidism.

CDR3 residues: CANRDRGYEQYF. The CDR3 DNA reads TGTGCCAACCGGGACAGGGGCTACGAGCAGTACTTC. V gene TRBV10-3 combines with J gene TRBJ2-7, with 10 bases that match TRBD1. Germline V gene lookup returns CDR1 ENHRY and CDR2 SYGVKD. CDR3 length equals 12 residues. Trimming at V came to 10 bases and at J to 3 bases, leaving 3 bases not matched to a gene.